These 2 T cell receptor beta chains originate from one sample sequenced in a study of long-term antiretroviral therapy in people with HIV. At the survey level, the v3.0 immunoSEQ assay was run. The protocol was immunoSEQ multiplex PCR, while the TCRdb copy is restricted to in-frame clones and leaves out a portion. The sample consists of about 39,000 clones, around 83% of them appearing once. The sequencing used unsorted PBMCs, collected 3.1 years after starting antiretroviral therapy. All receptors derive from a woman between 50 and 59 years old with HIV.

The chain combines TRBV7-9 with TRBJ2-7; D uncertain. V dropped 1 base and J dropped 3 bases, with 7 bases sitting between them. Germline V gene data show CDR1 as SEHNR and CDR2 as FQNEAQ (reference sequence). The CDR3 sequence is 13 residues long. CDR3 sequence reads: CASSLGPLYEQYF. The CDR3 DNA reads TGTGCCAGCAGCTTAGGGCCTCTCTACGAGCAGTACTTC. The full variable domain, with the rest looked up from reference TRBV7-9 and TRBJ2-7, is DTGVSQNPRHKITKRGQNVTFRCDPISEHNRLYWYRQTLGQGPEFLTYFQNEAQLEKSRLLSDRFSAERPKGSFSTLEIQRTEQGDSAMYLCASSLGPLYEQYFGPGTRLTVT.

The chain has TRBV7-9 and TRBJ2-1; D ambiguous. Germline V CDR1 and CDR2: SEHNR, FQNEAQ (reference sequence). This CDR3 contains 14 residues. Between the trimmed V and J ends, which lost 5 bases and 9 bases, there was a span of 17 bases. This CDR3 reads CASSPAISAGEQFF. The DNA of the CDR3 is TGTGCCAGCAGCCCCGCCATATCGGCCGGTGAGCAGTTCTTC.